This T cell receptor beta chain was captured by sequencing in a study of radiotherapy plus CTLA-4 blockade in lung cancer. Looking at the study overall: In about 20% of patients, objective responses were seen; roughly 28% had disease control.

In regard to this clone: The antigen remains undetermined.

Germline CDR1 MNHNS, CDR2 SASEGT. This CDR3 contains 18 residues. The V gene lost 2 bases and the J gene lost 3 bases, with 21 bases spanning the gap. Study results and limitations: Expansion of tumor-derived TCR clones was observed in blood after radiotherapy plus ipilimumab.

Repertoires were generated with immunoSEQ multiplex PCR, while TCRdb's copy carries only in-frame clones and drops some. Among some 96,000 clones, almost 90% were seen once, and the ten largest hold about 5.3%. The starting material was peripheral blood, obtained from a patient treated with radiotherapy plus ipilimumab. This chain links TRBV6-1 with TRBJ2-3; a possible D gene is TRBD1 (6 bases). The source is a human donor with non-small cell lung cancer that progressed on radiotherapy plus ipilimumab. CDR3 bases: TGTGCCAGCAGTGAAAAACCCGGGCAGGGGTCACGGACAGATACGCAGTATTTT. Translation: CASSEKPGQGSRTDTQYF.